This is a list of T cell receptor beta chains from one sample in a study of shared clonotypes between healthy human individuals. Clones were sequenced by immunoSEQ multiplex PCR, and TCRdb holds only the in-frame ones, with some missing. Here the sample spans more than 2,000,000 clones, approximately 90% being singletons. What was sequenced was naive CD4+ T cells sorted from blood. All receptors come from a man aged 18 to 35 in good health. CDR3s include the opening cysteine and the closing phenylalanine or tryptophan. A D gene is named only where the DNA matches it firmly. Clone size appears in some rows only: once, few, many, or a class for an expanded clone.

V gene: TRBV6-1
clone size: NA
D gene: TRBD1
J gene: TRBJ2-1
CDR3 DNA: TGTGCCAGCAGTGCCGGGACAGGGTGGGTCGATGAGCAGTTCTTC
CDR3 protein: CASSAGTGWVDEQFF

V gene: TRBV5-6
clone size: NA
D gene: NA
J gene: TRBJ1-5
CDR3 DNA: TGTGCCAGCAGCCGCAATAGCAATCAGCCCCAGCATTTT
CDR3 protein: CASSRNSNQPQHF

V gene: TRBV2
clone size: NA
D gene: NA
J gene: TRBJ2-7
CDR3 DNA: TGTGCCAGCAGTGAGGTGCAGGCCTCGTACGAGCAGTACTTC
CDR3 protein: CASSEVQASYEQYF

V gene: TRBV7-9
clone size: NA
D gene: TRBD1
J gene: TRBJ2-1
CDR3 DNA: TGTGCCAGCAGCCTCCAGCAGGGGGCCTACAATGAGCAGTTCTTC
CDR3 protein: CASSLQQGAYNEQFF

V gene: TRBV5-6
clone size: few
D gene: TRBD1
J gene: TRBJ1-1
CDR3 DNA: TGTGCCAGCAGCTCGGCCGGGACAGCGAACACTGAAGCTTTCTTT
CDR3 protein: CASSSAGTANTEAFF

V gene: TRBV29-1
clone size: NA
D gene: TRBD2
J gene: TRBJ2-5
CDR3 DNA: TGCAGCGTTGCATACGGACTAGCGGTGGGAGAGACCCAGTACTTC
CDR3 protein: CSVAYGLAVGETQYF

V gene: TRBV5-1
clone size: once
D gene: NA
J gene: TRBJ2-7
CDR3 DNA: TGCGCCAGCAGAGCCACGCTGGGATTTTCCTACGAGCAGTACTTC
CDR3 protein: CASRATLGFSYEQYF

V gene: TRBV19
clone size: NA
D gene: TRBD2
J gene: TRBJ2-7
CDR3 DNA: TGTGCCAGTAGTATCGGGACTAAGAGCTACGAGCAGTACTTC
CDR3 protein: CASSIGTKSYEQYF

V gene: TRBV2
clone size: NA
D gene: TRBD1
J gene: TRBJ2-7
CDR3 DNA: TGTGCCAGCAGTATTGGGACAGGGTCCTACGAGCAGTACTTC
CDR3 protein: CASSIGTGSYEQYF

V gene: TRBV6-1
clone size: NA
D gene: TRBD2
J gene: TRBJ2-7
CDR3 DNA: TGTGCCAGCACTAAAGGACTAGCGGGTGGATACGAGCAGTACTTC
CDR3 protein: CASTKGLAGGYEQYF

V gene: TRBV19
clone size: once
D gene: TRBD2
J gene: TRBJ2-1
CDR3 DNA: TGTGCCAGTGGACTAGCGGGAGGAAGGTCCTACAATGAGCAGTTCTTC
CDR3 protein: CASGLAGGRSYNEQFF

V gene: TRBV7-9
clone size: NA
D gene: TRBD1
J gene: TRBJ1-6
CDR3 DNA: TGTGCCAGCAGCCGAGAGACAGGGAGCGGGAATAATTCACCCCTCCACTTT
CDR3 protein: CASSRETGSGNNSPLHF

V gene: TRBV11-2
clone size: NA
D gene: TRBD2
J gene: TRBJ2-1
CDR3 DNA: TGTGCCAGCAGCCTAGGAGGGACTAGGGGTAATGAGCAGTTCTTC
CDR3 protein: CASSLGGTRGNEQFF

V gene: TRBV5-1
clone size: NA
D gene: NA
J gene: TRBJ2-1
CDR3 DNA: TGCGCCAGCAGCTTGGATCCGGGATCCTCCTACAATGAGCAGTTCTTC
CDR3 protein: CASSLDPGSSYNEQFF

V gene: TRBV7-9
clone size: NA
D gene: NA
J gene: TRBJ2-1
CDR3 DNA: TGTGCCAGCAGCTTAGCGGGAGCTAGCGAGCAGTTCTTC
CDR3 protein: CASSLAGASEQFF

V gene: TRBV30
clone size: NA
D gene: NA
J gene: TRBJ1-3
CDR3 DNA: TGTGCCTGGAGTCCAGTGTACTCTGGAAACACCATATATTTT
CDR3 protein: CAWSPVYSGNTIYF

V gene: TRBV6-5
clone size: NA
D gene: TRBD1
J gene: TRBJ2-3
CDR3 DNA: TGTGCCAGCAGAGTTACAGGGGGCGGCACAGATACGCAGTATTTT
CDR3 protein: CASRVTGGGTDTQYF